Below, 32 T cell receptor beta chains from the same sample are listed, as sequenced in a study of identical twins (dated by TCRdb to the mid-2010s). Library method: 5' RACE. The instrument was an Illumina HiSeq 2000. In-frame beta chains were kept once TCRdb had trimmed the public reads at Q25 with fastp and called clones with MiXCR. Records with the same CDR3 protein are collapsed into one entry carrying the most frequent genes and DNA. The sample has 1.5 million to 2 million distinct CDR3 sequences on record, around 29% of them singletons. The ten largest clonotypes hold about 0.27% of the sample. Sequencing input: cord blood. Receptor source: a newborn girl in good health.

CDR3 coding DNA: TGTGCCAGCAGTTTTCTTAGGCGGATGGGGACCCCCAATTCACCCCTCCACTTT. Translated, it gives CASSFLRRMGTPNSPLHF. J is TRBJ1-6 and V is TRBV27, with D maybe TRBD1 (5 bases). V lost 3 bases to trimming and J lost 7 bases, with 22 bases between them. CDR3 length: 18 amino acids. CDR1 is MNHEY and CDR2 is SMNVEV in the germline V gene (reference sequence).

The chain is built from TRBV4-1 and TRBJ2-3; 7 nucleotides align to TRBD2. The CDR3 spans 16 residues. J was trimmed by 0 bases and V by 4 bases; bases with no gene match: 7. CDR1 is MGHRA and CDR2 is YSYEKL in the germline V gene. The CDR3 protein is CASSLRTSASTDTQYF. CDR3 nucleotides: TGCGCCAGCAGCCTCCGTACTAGCGCCAGCACAGATACGCAGTATTTT.

The genes are TRBV20-1 and TRBJ1-6; 7 bases match TRBD1. J gave up 8 bases and V 3 bases, and 10 bases lay outside the gene matches. Germline CDR1 is DFQATT and CDR2 is SNEGSKA (reference sequence). The length of the CDR3 is 15 residues. The CDR3 loop reads CSASPGGQTYSPLHF. The CDR3 DNA sequence: TGCAGTGCTAGTCCAGGGGGACAGACTTATTCACCCCTCCACTTT.

This clonotype was recorded many times. This rearrangement joins TRBV29-1 to TRBJ2-7; D ambiguous. The CDR3 runs 14 residues. Germline CDR1 SQVTM, CDR2 ANQGSEA. Trimming removed 3 bases from V and 2 bases from J, with 14 bases in between. The CDR3 here is CSVEGSVFPYEQYF. The CDR3 DNA follows: TGCAGCGTTGAGGGTTCGGTCTTCCCCTACGAGCAGTACTTC.

This clonotype was detected a few times. J is TRBJ1-1 and V is TRBV28; possibly TRBD1 for D (5 bases). The germline V and J ends were trimmed by 10 bases and 7 bases, with 16 bases remaining between them. Germline lookup yields CDR1 MDHEN and CDR2 SYDVKM. The CDR3 extends over 12 amino acids. This chain's CDR3 is CATQLGGGEAFF. The CDR3 bases are TGTGCCACCCAGCTGGGGGGGGGTGAAGCTTTCTTT.

The V call is TRBV12-3 or TRBV12-4, the J call TRBJ1-2; 7 bases map to TRBD1. There are 12 residues in the CDR3. V lost 8 bases to trimming and J lost 8 bases; unmatched junction nucleotides: 8. The CDR3 DNA is TGTGCCAGCGGCTTCTCAGGGGGAGGCTACACCTTC. This translates into CASGFSGGGYTF.

This clonotype was detected only once. The gene calls are TRBV27 and TRBJ1-1; unclear D gene. The CDR3 has 18 residues. The V end was cut by 6 bases, the J end by 5 bases, with 28 bases between. CDR1 and CDR2 (germline): MNHEY, SMNVEV (reference sequence). The CDR3 nucleotides are TGTGCCAGCAGGAGGAGTTGGATATCGGGCGTCCCGGGAACTGAAGCTTTCTTT. It codes for CASRRSWISGVPGTEAFF.

This clonotype showed up just a few times. The rearrangement joins TRBV29-1 to TRBJ1-2; a possible D gene is TRBD1 (6 bases). Between the trimmed V and J ends, which lost 1 base and 4 bases, there was a span of 10 bases. The CDR3 extends over 13 amino acids. CDR1 is SQVTM, CDR2 ANQGSEA, per germline. DNA of the CDR3: TGCAGCGTTGAAGTCGCCAGGGGCTATGGCTACACCTTC. Its translation: CSVEVARGYGYTF.

The sample holds many counts of this clonotype. The gene calls are TRBV28 and TRBJ2-3; maybe TRBD2 (5 bases). CDR3 length: 12 amino acids. Germline V gene data show CDR1 as MDHEN and CDR2 as SYDVKM. V lost 10 bases, J lost 7 bases, and 15 bases lay in between. The CDR3 DNA is TGTGCCAACCCGCTGGCGGGCAATACGCAGTATTTT. As protein: CANPLAGNTQYF.

This clonotype showed up just a few times. This chain uses TRBV28 with TRBJ1-4, with unresolved D. Germline V gene sequence: CDR1 MDHEN, CDR2 SYDVKM. The ends were cut back, 6 bases at V and 1 base at J, with 12 bases in the middle. The CDR3 totals 15 residues. The CDR3 DNA reads as TGTGCCAGCAGCCCCGCGGGAGTAACTAATGAAAAACTGTTTTTT. Its translation is CASSPAGVTNEKLFF.

CDR3 sequence reads: CASSILAGVKYNEQFF. DNA for the CDR3: TGTGCCAGCAGTATCCTAGCGGGAGTAAAGTACAATGAGCAGTTCTTC. The chain links TRBV6-4 to TRBJ2-1; TRBD2 matches at 10 bases. The trim removed 5 bases at V and 4 bases at J, leaving 8 bases unmatched. This CDR3 has 16 residues. Germline lookup yields CDR1 MRHNA and CDR2 SNTAGT.

This clonotype was seen only a few times. This chain joins TRBV24-1 and TRBJ2-3; 8 bases are a match to TRBD1. The length of the CDR3 is 16 residues. The V and J ends lost 2 bases and 5 bases, in that order; junction bases with no gene match: 8. Germline V lookup: CDR1 KGHDR, CDR2 SFDVKD. The CDR3 sequence is CATSDSGRGLGDTQYF. DNA for the CDR3: TGTGCCACCAGTGATTCCGGCAGGGGGCTAGGAGATACGCAGTATTTT.

This clonotype was detected only a few times. CDR3 coding DNA: TGTGCCAGCAGTCCCAGTGGTCGAAAGACCTACAATGAGCAGTTCTTC. This gives the protein CASSPSGRKTYNEQFF. This rearrangement joins TRBV28 to TRBJ2-1, with D unclear. The germline CDR1 and CDR2 sequences are MDHEN and SYDVKM. V dropped 5 bases and J dropped 2 bases, with 16 bases sitting between them. The CDR3 extends over 16 amino acids.

This clonotype appeared many times. V is TRBV20-1 and J is TRBJ2-3; D remains unclear. V was cut by 3 bases and J by 0 bases, with 7 bases left in between. Germline CDR1 DFQATT, CDR2 SNEGSKA (reference sequence). This CDR3 spans 13 amino acids. The CDR3 here is CSASIDSTDTQYF. CDR3 DNA sequence: TGCAGTGCTAGTATCGACAGCACAGATACGCAGTATTTT.

Concerning this clonotype itself: One end of the junction fails to match germline, which may point to a read error. The chain uses TRBV20-1 and TRBJ2-1; D may be TRBD2 (5 bases). This CDR3 spans 14 amino acids. Germline CDR1 DFQATT, CDR2 SNEGSKA (reference sequence). The CDR3: CSARDLSSYKEQFF. CDR3 sequence (DNA): TGCAGTGCTAGGGACTTAAGCTCCTACAAGGAGCAGTTCTTC.

In this sample, this clonotype turned up a few times. The chain combines TRBV29-1 with TRBJ2-6, with D uncertain. The germline CDR1 and CDR2 sequences are SQVTM and ANQGSEA. The CDR3 totals 13 residues. Deletions cut 4 bases from V and 1 base from J, with 5 bases between. The CDR3 protein is CSVAPSGANVLTF. Here the CDR3 DNA reads TGCAGCGTTGCGCCTTCTGGGGCCAACGTCCTGACTTTC.

Here the CDR3 DNA reads TGCAGTGCTAGAAAACTTACGGGGGCGCAGGGTGAGCAGTTCTTC. Translation gives CSARKLTGAQGEQFF. The V gene is TRBV20-1, the J gene TRBJ2-1; the D call may be TRBD1 or TRBD2 (6 bases each). The CDR3 is 15 amino acids. Germline V gives CDR1 DFQATT, CDR2 SNEGSKA (reference sequence). The germline V and J ends were trimmed by 2 bases and 9 bases, with 20 bases remaining between them.

This clonotype turned up a few times. V is TRBV20-1 and J is TRBJ2-3; D is undetermined. V was cut by 2 bases and J by 2 bases, with 11 bases left in between. This CDR3 has 14 residues. Germline V gives CDR1 DFQATT, CDR2 SNEGSKA (reference sequence). CDR3 sequence (DNA): TGCAGTGCTAGAAAGGCCCTAACCACAGATACGCAGTATTTT. Translated, it gives CSARKALTTDTQYF.

The chain combines TRBV20-1 with TRBJ1-4; perhaps TRBD1 as D (5 bases). CDR1 is DFQATT, CDR2 SNEGSKA, per germline (reference sequence). CDR3 length equals 13 residues. The ends were cut back, 4 bases at V and 8 bases at J, with 14 bases in the middle. CDR3 sequence reads: CSAKVAGKEKLFF. DNA of the CDR3: TGCAGTGCTAAGGTGGCAGGGAAAGAAAAACTGTTTTTT.

This clonotype appeared a few times. This chain joins TRBV21-1 and TRBJ2-4; the tabulated D call, TRBD2, remains unverified against the DNA. TRBV21-1 is labeled a pseudogene. The CDR3 spans 19 residues. In DNA, the CDR3 is TGTGCCAGCAGCAAAGTTTCGGGGACTAGCGGACTAGCCAAAAACATTCAGTACTTC. It is translated as CASSKVSGTSGLAKNIQYF.

This clonotype was observed once. This chain uses TRBV6-5 with TRBJ2-7; weak D call: TRBD2 (6 bases). The CDR3 consists of 15 residues. V was clipped by 0 bases and J by 3 bases, with 12 bases between them. Germline V lookup: CDR1 MNHEY, CDR2 SVGAGI. This CDR3 is CASSYSGTRHYEQYF. CDR3 nucleotides: TGTGCCAGCAGTTACTCAGGGACTCGCCACTACGAGCAGTACTTC.

The chain is built from TRBV10-3 and TRBJ1-5; no clear D. CDR3 size: 12 residues. Germline V CDR1 and CDR2: ENHRY, SYGVKD. The ends were cut back, 4 bases at V and 4 bases at J, with 5 bases in the middle. The DNA of the CDR3 is TGTGCCATCAGTGTGGAAAATCAGCCCCAGCATTTT. The encoded protein is CAISVENQPQHF.

The chain uses TRBV11-2 and TRBJ1-2; weak D call: TRBD1 (6 bases). The V end was cut by 5 bases, the J end by 6 bases, with 19 bases between. This CDR3 spans 15 amino acids. Germline assignment: CDR1 SGHAT and CDR2 FQNNGV. The CDR3 loop is CASSPPLGGADGYTF. The CDR3 DNA reads TGTGCCAGCAGCCCACCCCTCGGGGGCGCAGATGGCTACACCTTC.

This clonotype has ten or more counts. The chain couples TRBV20-1 to TRBJ2-3; no definite D call. Trimming took 2 bases from V and 1 from J, leaving 4 bases between them. The CDR3 covers 12 residues. CDR1 and CDR2 (germline): DFQATT, SNEGSKA (reference sequence). The CDR3 region has the DNA TGCAGTGCTAGACTAGGCACAGATACGCAGTATTTT. Translating gives CSARLGTDTQYF.

The chain recombines TRBV5-6 with TRBJ2-3; TRBD1 agrees at 7 bases. CDR1 SGHDT and CDR2 YYEEEE come from the germline V gene. Germline trimming cut 0 bases from V and 0 bases from J; bases unmatched to any gene: 4. CDR3 size: 16 residues. CDR3 coding DNA: TGTGCCAGCAGCTTGGCCGGGACAGTTAGCACAGATACGCAGTATTTT. It is translated as CASSLAGTVSTDTQYF.

This clonotype showed up just a few times. The rearrangement uses TRBV27 and TRBJ1-2; 8 bases align to TRBD1. V lost 4 bases to trimming and J lost 1 base; unmatched junction nucleotides: 5. Germline V gene data show CDR1 as MNHEY and CDR2 as SMNVEV (reference sequence). The CDR3 is made up of 15 amino acids. CDR3 sequence reads: CASSWSRGHNYGYTF. The CDR3 nucleotides are TGTGCCAGCAGTTGGTCCAGGGGGCATAACTATGGCTACACCTTC.

This clonotype was seen only a few times. The chain recombines TRBV15 with TRBJ1-5; D may be TRBD1 (5 bases). Germline lookup yields CDR1 LNHNV and CDR2 YYDKDF (reference sequence). V was pared by 1 base and J by 3 bases, with 13 bases between. The CDR3 contains 16 residues. CDR3: CATSRGPGDYNQPQHF. CDR3 nucleotides: TGTGCCACCAGCAGAGGCCCTGGGGACTACAATCAGCCCCAGCATTTT.

This chain links TRBV30 with TRBJ1-6, with a weak D call TRBD1 (5 bases). CDR1 and CDR2 (germline): GTSNPN, SVGIG (reference sequence). This CDR3 has 15 residues. With 0 bases removed from V and 7 bases from J, the gap between germline ends came to 13 bases. CDR3 amino acids: CAWSVAQEWNSPLHF. The CDR3 DNA reads as TGTGCCTGGAGTGTAGCACAGGAGTGGAATTCACCCCTCCACTTT.

Only a few counts were recorded for this clonotype. The chain carries TRBV28 and TRBJ2-3; the D gene is possibly TRBD2 (5 bases). The V and J ends lost 8 bases and 2 bases respectively, with 14 bases between them. Germline values: CDR1 MDHEN, CDR2 SYDVKM. The CDR3 consists of 14 residues. The CDR3 sequence is CASHPGDYTDTQYF. The DNA for the CDR3 is TGTGCCAGCCACCCCGGAGACTACACAGATACGCAGTATTTT.

This chain connects TRBV20-1 to TRBJ2-7, with TRBD1 matching over 7 bases. The end of the DNA is better explained by TRBJ2-5, so the J call may be wrong. The CDR3 totals 13 residues. The germline V gene encodes CDR1 DFQATT and CDR2 SNEGSKA (reference sequence). Here the CDR3 DNA reads TGCAGTGCTTCCCTCGGGACAGAAGAGACCCAGTACTTC. Translating gives CSASLGTEETQYF.

The chain combines TRBV25-1 with TRBJ1-2, with unresolved D. V dropped 3 bases and J dropped 3 bases, with 14 bases sitting between them. Germline CDR1 reads MGHDK; CDR2 reads SYGVNS. This CDR3 has 15 residues. The CDR3 region is CASSEGRSTYYGYTF. The CDR3 DNA reads as TGTGCCAGCAGTGAGGGGAGGTCGACTTACTATGGCTACACCTTC.

This chain connects TRBV4-2 to TRBJ2-3, with D unclear. This CDR3 has 13 residues. With 7 bases removed from V and 1 base from J, the gap between germline ends came to 9 bases. In germline, CDR1 is LGHNA, CDR2 YNFKEQ. Here the CDR3 DNA reads TGTGCCAGCAAACCGTGGGGCACAGATACGCAGTATTTT. Translating gives CASKPWGTDTQYF.